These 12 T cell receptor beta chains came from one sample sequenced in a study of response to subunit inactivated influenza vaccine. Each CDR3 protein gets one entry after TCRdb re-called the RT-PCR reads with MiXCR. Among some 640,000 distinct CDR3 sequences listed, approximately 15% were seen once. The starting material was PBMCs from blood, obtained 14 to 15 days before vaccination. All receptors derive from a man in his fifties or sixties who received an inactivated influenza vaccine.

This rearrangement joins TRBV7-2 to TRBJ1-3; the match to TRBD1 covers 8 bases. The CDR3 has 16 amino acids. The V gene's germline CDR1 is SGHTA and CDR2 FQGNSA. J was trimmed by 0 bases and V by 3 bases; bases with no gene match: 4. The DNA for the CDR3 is TGTGCCAGCAGCTTCCCAGGGGGCTTCTCTGGAAACACCATATATTTT. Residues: CASSFPGGFSGNTIYF.

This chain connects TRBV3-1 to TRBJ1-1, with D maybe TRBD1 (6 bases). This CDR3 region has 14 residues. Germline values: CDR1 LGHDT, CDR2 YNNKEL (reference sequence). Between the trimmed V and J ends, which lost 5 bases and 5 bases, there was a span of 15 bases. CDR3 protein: CASSSNGRGTEAFF. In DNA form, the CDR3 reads TGTGCCAGCAGCAGCAACGGGAGGGGGACTGAAGCTTTCTTT.

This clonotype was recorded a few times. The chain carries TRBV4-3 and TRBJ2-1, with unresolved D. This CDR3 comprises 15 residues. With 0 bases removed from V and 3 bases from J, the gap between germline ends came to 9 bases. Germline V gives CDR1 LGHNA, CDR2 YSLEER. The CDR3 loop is CASSQDIRGYNEQFF. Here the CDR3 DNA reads TGCGCCAGCAGCCAAGATATTCGCGGCTACAATGAGCAGTTCTTC.

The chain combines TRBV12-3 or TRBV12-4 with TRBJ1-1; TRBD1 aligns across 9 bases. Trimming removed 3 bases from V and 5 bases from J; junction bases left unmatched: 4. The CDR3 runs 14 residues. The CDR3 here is CASSFTGGTTEAFF. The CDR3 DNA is TGTGCCAGCAGTTTTACAGGGGGCACAACTGAAGCTTTCTTT.

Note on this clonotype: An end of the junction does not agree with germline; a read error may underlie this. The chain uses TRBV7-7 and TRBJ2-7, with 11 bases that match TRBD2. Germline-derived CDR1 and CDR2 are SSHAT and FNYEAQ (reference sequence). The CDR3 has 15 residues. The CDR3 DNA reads TGTGCTAGCAGCACCGGGACTAGCGGTGTCTACGAGCAGTACTTC. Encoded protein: CASSTGTSGVYEQYF. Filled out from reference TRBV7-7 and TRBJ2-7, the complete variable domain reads GAGVSQSPRYKVTKRGQDVTLRCDPISSHATLYWYQQALGQGPEFLTYFNYEAQPDKSGLPSDRFSAERPEGSISTLTIQRTEQRDSAMYRCASSTGTSGVYEQYFGPGTRLTVT.

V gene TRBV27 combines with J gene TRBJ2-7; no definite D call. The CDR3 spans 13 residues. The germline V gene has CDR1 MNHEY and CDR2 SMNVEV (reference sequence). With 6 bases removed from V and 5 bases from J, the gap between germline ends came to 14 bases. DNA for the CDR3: TGTGCCAGCAGATTCTCTACTCGGAACGAGCAGTACTTC. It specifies CASRFSTRNEQYF.

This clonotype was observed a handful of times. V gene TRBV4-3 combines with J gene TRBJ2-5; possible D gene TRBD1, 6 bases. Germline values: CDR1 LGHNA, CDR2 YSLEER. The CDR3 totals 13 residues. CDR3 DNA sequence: TGCTGGCGCAGAGATACAGGGAGTGAGACCCAGTACTTC. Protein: CWRRDTGSETQYF.

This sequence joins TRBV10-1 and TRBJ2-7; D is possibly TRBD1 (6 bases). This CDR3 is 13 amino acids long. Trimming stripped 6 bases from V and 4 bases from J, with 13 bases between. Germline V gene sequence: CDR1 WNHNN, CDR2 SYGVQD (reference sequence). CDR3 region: CASSEGVGYEQYF. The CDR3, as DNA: TGCGCCAGCAGCGAGGGGGTAGGGTACGAGCAGTACTTC.

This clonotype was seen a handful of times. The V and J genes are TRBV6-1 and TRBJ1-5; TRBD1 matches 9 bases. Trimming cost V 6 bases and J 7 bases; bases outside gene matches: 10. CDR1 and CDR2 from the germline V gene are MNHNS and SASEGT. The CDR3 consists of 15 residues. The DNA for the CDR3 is TGTGCCAGCAGACAGGACAGGGGATTGGGCCAGCCCCAGCATTTT. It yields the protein CASRQDRGLGQPQHF.

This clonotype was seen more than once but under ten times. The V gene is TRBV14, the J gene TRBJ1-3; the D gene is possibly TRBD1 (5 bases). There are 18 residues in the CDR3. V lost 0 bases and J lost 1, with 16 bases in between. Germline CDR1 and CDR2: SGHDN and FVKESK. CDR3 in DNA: TGTGCCAGCAGCCAAGATATCGTAATGGGGGGATCTGGAAACACCATATATTTT. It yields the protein CASSQDIVMGGSGNTIYF.

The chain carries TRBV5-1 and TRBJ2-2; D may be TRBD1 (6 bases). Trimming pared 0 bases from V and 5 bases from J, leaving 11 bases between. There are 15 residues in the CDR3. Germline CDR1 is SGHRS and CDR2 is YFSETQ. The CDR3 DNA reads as TGCGCCAGCAGCTTGGCACAGGGACGGACCGGGGAGCTGTTTTTT. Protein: CASSLAQGRTGELFF.

The CDR3 sequence is CASNDRGDLEAQYF. As DNA, the CDR3 is TGTGCCAGCAATGATCGAGGGGATTTGGAGGCGCAGTATTTT. The chain uses TRBV6-2 or TRBV6-3 and TRBJ2-3; D tentatively fits TRBD1 or TRBD2 (5 bases each). V dropped 7 bases and J dropped 10 bases, with 21 bases sitting between them. This CDR3 comprises 14 residues. Germline values: CDR1 MNHEY, CDR2 SVGEGT.